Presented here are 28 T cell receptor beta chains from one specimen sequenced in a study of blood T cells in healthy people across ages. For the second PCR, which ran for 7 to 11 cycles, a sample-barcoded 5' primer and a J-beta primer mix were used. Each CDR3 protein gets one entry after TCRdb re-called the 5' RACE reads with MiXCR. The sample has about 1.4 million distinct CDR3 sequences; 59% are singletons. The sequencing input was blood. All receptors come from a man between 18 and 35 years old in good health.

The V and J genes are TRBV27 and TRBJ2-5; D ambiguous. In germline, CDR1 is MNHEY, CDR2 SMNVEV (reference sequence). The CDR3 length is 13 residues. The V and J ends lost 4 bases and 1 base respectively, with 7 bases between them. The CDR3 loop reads CASSSLLQETQYF. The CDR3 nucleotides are TGTGCCAGCAGTTCCCTCCTCCAAGAGACCCAGTACTTC.

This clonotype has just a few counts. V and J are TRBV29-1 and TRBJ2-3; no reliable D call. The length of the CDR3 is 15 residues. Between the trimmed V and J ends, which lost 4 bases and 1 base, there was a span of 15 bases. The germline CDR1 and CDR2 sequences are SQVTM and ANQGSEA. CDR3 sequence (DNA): TGCAGCGTTGGGATCATTACGGGCGGCACAGATACGCAGTATTTT. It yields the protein CSVGIITGGTDTQYF.

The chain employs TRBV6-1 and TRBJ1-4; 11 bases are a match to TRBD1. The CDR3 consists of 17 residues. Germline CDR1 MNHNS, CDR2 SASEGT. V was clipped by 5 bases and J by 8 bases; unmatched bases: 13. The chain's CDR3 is CASSPGTGGFGYEKLFF. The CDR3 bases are TGTGCCAGCAGTCCCGGGACAGGGGGTTTTGGTTACGAAAAACTGTTTTTT.

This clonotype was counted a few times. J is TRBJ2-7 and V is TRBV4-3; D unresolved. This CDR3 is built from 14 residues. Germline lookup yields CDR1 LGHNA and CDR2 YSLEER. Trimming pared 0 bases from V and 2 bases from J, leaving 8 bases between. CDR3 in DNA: TGCGCCAGCAGCCAAGATTCTAGGGCCTACGAGCAGTACTTC. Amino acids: CASSQDSRAYEQYF.

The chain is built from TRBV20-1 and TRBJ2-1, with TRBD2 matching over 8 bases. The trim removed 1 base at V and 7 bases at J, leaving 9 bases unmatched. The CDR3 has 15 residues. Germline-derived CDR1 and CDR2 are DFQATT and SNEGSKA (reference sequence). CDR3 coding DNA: TGCAGTGCTAGAGGGTTGGGGACTAGGAGTAATGAGCAGTTCTTC. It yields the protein CSARGLGTRSNEQFF.

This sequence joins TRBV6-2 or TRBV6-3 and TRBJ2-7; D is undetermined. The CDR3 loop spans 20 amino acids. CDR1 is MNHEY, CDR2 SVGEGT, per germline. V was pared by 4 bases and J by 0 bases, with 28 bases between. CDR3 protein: CASSCAGRFPELPVSYEQYF. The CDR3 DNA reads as TGTGCCAGCAGTTGCGCTGGTCGCTTTCCCGAGCTTCCCGTCTCCTACGAGCAGTACTTC.

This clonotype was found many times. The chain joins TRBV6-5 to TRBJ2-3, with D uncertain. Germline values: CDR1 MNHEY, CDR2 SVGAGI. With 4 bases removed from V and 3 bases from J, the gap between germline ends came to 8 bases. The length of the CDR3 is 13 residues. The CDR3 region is CASSSDETDTQYF. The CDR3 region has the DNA TGTGCCAGCAGTTCCGACGAAACAGATACGCAGTATTTT.

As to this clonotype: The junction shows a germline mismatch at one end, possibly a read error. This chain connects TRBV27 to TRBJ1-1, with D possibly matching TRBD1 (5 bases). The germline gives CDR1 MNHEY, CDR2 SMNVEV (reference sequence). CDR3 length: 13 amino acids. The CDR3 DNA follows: TGCGCCAGCACAGGCAGGGCAAACACTGAAGCTTTCTTT. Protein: CASTGRANTEAFF.

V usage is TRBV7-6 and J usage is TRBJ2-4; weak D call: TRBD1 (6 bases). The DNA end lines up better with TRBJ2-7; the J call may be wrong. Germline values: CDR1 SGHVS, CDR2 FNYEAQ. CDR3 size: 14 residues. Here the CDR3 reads CASSYREFGYEQYF. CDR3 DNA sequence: TGTGCCAGCAGCTACAGGGAGTTCGGCTACGAGCAGTACTTC.

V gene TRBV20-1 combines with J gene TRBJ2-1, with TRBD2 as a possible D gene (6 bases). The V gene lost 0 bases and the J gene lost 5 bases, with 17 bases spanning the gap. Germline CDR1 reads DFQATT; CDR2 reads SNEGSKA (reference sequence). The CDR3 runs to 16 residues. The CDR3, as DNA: TGCAGTGCTAGAGAATCGACCGGGACTGAAAACAATGAGCAGTTCTTC. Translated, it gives CSARESTGTENNEQFF.

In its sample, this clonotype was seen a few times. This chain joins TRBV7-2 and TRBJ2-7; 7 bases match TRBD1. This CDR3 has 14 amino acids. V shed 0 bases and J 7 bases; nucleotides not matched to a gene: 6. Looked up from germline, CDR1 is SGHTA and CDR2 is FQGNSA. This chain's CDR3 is CASSLADRSNEQYF. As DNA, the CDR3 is TGTGCCAGCAGCTTAGCGGACAGGTCCAATGAGCAGTACTTC.

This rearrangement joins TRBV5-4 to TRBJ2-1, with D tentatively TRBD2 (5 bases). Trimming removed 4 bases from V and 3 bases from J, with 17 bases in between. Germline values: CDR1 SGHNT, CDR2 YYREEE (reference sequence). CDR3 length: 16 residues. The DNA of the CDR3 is TGTGCCAGCAGCCCCTCAGTAGCGACGAACTACAATGAGCAGTTCTTC. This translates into CASSPSVATNYNEQFF.

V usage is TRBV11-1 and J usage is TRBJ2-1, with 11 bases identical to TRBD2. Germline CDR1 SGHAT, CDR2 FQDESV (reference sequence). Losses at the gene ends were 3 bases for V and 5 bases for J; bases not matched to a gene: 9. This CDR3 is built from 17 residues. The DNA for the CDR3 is TGTGCCAGCAGCTTTATTATAGCGGGAGGGCCCCACAATGAGCAGTTCTTC. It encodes CASSFIIAGGPHNEQFF.

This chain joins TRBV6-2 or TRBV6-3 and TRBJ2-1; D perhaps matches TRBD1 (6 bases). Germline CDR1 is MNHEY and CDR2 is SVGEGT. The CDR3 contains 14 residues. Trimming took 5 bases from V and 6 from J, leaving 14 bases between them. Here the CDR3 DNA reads TGTGCCAGCAGTCTAACAGGGATAGGCAATGAGCAGTTCTTC. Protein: CASSLTGIGNEQFF.

The CDR3 sequence is CASSDRGLYNEQFF. CDR3 coding DNA: TGCGCCAGCAGTGACAGGGGGCTCTACAATGAGCAGTTCTTC. The chain recombines TRBV10-2 with TRBJ2-1; 8 nucleotides match TRBD1. The CDR3 length is 14 residues. With V trimmed by 3 bases and J by 3 bases, 1 base remained unmatched. Germline-derived CDR1 and CDR2 are WSHSY and SAAADI.

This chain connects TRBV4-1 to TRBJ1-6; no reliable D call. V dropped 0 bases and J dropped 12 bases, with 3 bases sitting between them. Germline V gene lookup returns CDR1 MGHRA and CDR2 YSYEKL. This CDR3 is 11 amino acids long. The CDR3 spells CASSQEGPLHF. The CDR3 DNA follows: TGCGCCAGCAGCCAAGAGGGACCCCTCCACTTT.

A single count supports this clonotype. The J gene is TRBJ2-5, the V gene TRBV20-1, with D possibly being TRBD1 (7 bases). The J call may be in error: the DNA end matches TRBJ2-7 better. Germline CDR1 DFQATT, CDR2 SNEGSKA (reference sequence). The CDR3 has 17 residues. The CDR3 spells CSAQQISGGGPTYEQYF. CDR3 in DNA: TGCAGTGCTCAACAAATTTCAGGGGGAGGCCCCACCTACGAGCAGTACTTC.

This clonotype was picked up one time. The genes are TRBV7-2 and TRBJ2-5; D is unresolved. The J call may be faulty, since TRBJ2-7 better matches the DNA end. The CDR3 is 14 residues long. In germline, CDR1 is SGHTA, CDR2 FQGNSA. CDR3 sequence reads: CASSYNGPEGEQYF. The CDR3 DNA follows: TGTGCCAGCAGCTATAATGGTCCGGAAGGCGAGCAGTACTTC.

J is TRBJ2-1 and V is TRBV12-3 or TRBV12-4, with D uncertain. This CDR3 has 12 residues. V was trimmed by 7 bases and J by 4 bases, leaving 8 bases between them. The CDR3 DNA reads TGTGCCAGCACTTCAGAATACAATGAGCAGTTCTTC. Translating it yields CASTSEYNEQFF.

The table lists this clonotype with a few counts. The CDR3 here is CAIRLNAASYEQYF. CDR3 coding DNA: TGTGCCATCAGGCTAAACGCGGCCTCCTACGAGCAGTACTTC. The V call is TRBV10-3, the J call TRBJ2-7; the D is unclear. V lost 6 bases and J 0 bases, leaving 12 bases between the germline ends. In germline, CDR1 is ENHRY, CDR2 SYGVKD. The CDR3 consists of 14 residues.

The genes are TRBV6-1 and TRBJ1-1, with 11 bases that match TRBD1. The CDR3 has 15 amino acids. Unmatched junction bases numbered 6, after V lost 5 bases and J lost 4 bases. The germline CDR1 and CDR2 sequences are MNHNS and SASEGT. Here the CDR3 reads CASSTAGTGGTEAFF. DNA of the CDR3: TGTGCCAGCAGTACCGCCGGGACAGGGGGCACTGAAGCTTTCTTT.

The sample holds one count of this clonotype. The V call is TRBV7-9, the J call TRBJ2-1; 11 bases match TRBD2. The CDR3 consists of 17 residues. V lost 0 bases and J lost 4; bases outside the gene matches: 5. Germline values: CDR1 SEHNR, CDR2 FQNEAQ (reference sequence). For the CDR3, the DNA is TGTGCCAGCAGCTTAGCCCCTAGCGGGGGGATATACAATGAGCAGTTCTTC. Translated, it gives CASSLAPSGGIYNEQFF. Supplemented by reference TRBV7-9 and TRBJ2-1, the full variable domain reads DTGVSQNPRHKITKRGQNVTFRCDPISEHNRLYWYRQTLGQGPEFLTYFQNEAQLEKSRLLSDRFSAERPKGSFSTLEIQRTEQGDSAMYLCASSLAPSGGIYNEQFFGPGTRLTVL.

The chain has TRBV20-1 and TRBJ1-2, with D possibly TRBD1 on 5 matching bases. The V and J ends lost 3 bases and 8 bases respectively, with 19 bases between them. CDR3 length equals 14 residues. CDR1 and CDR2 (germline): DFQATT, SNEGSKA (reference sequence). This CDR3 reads CSASQVGAGKGYTF. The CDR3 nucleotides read TGCAGTGCTAGTCAGGTTGGGGCAGGGAAAGGCTACACCTTC.

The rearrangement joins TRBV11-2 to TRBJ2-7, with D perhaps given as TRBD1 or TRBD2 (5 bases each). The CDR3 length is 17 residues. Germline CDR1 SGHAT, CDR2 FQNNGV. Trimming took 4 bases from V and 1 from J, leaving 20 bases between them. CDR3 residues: CASSSFTGTRASYEQYF. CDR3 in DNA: TGTGCCAGCAGCTCATTCACCGGGACCCGAGCTTCCTACGAGCAGTACTTC.

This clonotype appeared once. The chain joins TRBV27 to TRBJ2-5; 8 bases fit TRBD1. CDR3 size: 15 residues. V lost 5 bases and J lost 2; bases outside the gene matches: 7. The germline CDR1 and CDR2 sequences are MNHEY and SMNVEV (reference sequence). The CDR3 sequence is CASSARTGRQETQYF. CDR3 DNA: TGTGCCAGCAGTGCCCGGACAGGGCGGCAAGAGACCCAGTACTTC.

The chain's CDR3 is CSAREVQGLETQYF. The DNA of the CDR3 is TGCAGTGCTAGAGAGGTGCAGGGCCTGGAGACCCAGTACTTC. This chain uses TRBV20-1 with TRBJ2-4, with D possibly being TRBD1 (5 bases). The end of the DNA is better explained by TRBJ2-5, so the J call may be wrong. The CDR3 has 14 amino acids. The V gene's germline CDR1 is DFQATT and CDR2 SNEGSKA (reference sequence).

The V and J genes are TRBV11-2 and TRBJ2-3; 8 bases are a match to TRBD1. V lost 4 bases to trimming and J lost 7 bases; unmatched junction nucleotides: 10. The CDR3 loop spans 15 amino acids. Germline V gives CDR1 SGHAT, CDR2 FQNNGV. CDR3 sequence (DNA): TGTGCCAGCAGCTACGACAGGGGAGGAACACATACGCAGTATTTT. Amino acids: CASSYDRGGTHTQYF. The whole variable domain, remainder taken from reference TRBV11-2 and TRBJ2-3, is EAGVAQSPRYKIIEKRQSVAFWCNPISGHATLYWYQQILGQGPKLLIQFQNNGVVDDSQLPKDRFSAERLKGVDSTLKIQPAKLEDSAVYLCASSYDRGGTHTQYFGPGTRLTVL.

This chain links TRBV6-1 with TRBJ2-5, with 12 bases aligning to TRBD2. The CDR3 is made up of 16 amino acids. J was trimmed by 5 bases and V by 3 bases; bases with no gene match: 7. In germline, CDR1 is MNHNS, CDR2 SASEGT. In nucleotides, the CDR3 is TGTGCCAGCAGTGAGACTAGCGGGAGTATTCTGGAGACCCAGTACTTC. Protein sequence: CASSETSGSILETQYF.